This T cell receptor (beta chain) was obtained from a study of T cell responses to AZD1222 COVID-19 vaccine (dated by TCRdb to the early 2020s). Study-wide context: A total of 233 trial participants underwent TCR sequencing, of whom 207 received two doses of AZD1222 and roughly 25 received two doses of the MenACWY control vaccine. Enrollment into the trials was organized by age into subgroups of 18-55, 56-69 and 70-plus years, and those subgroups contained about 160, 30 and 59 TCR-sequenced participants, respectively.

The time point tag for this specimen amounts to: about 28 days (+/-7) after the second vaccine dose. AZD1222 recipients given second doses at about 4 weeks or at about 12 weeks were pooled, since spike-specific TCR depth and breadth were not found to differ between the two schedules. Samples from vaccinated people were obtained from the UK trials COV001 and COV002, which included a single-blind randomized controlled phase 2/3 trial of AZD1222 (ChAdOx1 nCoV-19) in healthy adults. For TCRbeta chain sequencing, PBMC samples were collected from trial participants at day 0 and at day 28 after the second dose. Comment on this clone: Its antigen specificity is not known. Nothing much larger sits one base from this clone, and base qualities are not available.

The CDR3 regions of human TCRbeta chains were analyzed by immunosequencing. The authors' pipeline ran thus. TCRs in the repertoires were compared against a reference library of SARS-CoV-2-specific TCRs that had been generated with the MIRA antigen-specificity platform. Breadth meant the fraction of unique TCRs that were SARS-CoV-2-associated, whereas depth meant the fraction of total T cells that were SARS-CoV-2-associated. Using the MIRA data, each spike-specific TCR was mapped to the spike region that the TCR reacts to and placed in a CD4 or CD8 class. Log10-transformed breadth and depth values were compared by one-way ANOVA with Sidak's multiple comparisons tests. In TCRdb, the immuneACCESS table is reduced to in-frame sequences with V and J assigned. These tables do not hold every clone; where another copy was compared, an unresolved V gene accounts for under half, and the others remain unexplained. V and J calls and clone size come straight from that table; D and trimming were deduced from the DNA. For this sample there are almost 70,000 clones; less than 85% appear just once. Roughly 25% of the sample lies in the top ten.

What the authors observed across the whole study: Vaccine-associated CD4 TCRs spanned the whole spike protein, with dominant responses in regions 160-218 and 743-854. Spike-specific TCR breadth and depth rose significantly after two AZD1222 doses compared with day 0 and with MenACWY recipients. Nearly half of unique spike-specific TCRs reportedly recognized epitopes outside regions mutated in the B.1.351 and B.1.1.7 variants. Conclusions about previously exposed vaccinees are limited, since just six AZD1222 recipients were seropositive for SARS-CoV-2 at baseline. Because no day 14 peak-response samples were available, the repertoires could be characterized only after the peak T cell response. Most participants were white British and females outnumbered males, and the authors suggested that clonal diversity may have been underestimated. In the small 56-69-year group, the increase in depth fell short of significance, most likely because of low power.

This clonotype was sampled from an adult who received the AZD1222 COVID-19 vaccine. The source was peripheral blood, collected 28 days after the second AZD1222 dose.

The DNA sequence follows: TGTGCCAGCAGCCGGGAGTATGACACTGAAGCTTTCTTT. This encodes CASSREYDTEAFF. The V and J genes are TRBV14 and TRBJ1-1, with the D gene uncertain. The CDR3 starts with the cysteine, ends with the phenylalanine, and has 13 residues. Only the CDR3 DNA is retained, 39 bases long and in frame from the first base. The V end loses 4 bases and the J end loses 3 bases, and a stretch of 9 bases separates them. CDR1 and CDR2, looked up from the germline V gene, are SGHDN and FVKESK.